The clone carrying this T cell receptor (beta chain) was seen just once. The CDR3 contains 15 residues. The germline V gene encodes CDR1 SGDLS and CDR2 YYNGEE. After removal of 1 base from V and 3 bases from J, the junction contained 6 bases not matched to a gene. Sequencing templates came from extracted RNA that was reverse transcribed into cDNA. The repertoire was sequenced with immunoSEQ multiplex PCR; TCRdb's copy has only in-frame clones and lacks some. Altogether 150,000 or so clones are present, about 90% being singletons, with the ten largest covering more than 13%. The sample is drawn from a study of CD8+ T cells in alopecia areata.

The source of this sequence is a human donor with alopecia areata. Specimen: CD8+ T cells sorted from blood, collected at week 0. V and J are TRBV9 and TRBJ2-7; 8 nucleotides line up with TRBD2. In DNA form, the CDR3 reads TGTGCCAGCAGCGTAACCAGCGGGGGTTACTACGAGCAGTACTTC. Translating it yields CASSVTSGGYYEQYF. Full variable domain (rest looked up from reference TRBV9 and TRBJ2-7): DSGVTQTPKHLITATGQRVTLRCSPRSGDLSVYWYQQSLDQGLQFLIQYYNGEERAKGNILERFSAQQFPDLHSELNLSSLELGDSALYFCASSVTSGGYYEQYFGPGTRLTVT.